This TCR beta chain was recovered during a study of OX40 agonist ivuxolimab in advanced cancers. Whole-study results and caveats: Expanded clones belonging to CD8+ T cells outnumbered, on average, those of CD4+.

The repertoire was sequenced with immunoSEQ multiplex PCR; TCRdb's copy has only in-frame clones and lacks some. Among roughly 60,000 clones listed, roughly 83% were seen once. This CDR3 is built from 14 residues. CDR1 is SQVTM and CDR2 is ANQGSEA in the germline V gene. Unmatched junction bases numbered 12, after V lost 5 bases and J lost 9 bases. For this clone: The antigen is undetermined.

The sequences come from CD4+ or CD8+ T cells sorted from blood, collected in a trial of the OX40 agonist ivuxolimab. This sequence joins TRBV29-1 and TRBJ2-1, with TRBD1 matching 8 bases. The TCR sequence derives from an adult with an advanced solid tumor such as melanoma, head and neck, liver or kidney cancer. The CDR3: CSVFENRGRSEQFF. The CDR3 DNA follows: TGCAGCGTTTTTGAGAACAGGGGGAGGAGTGAGCAGTTCTTC.